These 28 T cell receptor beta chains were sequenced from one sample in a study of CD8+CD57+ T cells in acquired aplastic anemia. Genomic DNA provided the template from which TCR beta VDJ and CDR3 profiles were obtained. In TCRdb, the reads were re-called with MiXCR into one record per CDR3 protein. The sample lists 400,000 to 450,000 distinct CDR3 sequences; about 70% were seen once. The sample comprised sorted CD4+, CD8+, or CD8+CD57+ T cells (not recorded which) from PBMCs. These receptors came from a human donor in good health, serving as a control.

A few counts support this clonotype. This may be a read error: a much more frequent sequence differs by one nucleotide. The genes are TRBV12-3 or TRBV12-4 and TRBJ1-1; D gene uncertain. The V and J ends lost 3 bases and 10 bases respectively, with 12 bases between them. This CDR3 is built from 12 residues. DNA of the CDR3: TGTGCCAGCAGTTTTGACGGGCCTGGAGCTTTCTTT. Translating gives CASSFDGPGAFF.

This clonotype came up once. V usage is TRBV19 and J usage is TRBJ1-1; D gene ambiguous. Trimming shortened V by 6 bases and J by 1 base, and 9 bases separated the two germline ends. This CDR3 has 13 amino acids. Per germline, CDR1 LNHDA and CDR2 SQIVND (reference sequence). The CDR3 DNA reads TGTGCCAGTAGACTAAGACGGAACACTGAAGCTTTCTTT. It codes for CASRLRRNTEAFF.

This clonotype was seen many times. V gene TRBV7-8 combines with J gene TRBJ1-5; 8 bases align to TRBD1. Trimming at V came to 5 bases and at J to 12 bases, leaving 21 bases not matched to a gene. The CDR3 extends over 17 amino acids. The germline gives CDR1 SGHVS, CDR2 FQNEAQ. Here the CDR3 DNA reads TGTGCCAGCAGCCCCCTTCGACAGGGGCCCTTGGGAGGGGGCCAGCATTTT. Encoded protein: CASSPLRQGPLGGGQHF.

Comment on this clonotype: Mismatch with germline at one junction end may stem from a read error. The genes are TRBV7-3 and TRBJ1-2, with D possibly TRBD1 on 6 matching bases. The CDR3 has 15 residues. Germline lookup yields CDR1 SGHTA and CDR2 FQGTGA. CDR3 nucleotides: TGTGCCACCAGCACCCCTACTACAGGGATGTTTGGCTACACCTTC. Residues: CATSTPTTGMFGYTF.

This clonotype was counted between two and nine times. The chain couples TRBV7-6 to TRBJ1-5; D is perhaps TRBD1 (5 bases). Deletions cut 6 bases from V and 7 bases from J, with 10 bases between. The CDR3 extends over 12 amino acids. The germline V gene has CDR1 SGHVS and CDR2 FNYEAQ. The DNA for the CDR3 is TGTGCCAGCAGTTGGGACGGGCAGCCCCAGCATTTT. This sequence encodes CASSWDGQPQHF.

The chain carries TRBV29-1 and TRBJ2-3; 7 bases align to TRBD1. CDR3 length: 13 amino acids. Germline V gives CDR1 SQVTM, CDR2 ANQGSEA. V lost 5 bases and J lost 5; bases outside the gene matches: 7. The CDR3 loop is CSVSRGQGDTQYF. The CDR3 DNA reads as TGCAGCGTTTCTAGGGGGCAGGGAGATACGCAGTATTTT.

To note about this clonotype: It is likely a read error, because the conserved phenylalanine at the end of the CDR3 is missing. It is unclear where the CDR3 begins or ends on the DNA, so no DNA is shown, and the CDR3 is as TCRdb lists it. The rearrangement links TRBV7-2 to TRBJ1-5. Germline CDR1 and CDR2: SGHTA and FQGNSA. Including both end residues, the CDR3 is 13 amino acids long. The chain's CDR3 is CASSLALDQPQQL.

This CDR3 is CASSLAPEANTDTQYF. CDR3 bases: TGCGCCAGCAGCTTGGCCCCGGAGGCGAACACAGATACGCAGTATTTT. The V call is TRBV5-1, the J call TRBJ2-3, with D possibly matching TRBD2 (5 bases). Deletions cut 0 bases from V and 2 bases from J, with 13 bases between. The CDR3 runs to 16 residues. The germline gives CDR1 SGHRS, CDR2 YFSETQ.

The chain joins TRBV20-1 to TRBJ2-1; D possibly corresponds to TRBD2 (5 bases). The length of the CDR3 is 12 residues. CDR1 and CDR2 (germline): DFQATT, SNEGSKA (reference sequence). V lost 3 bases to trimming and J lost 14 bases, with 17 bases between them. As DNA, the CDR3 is TGCAGTGCTAGTAAGGTCGGTATGGAGGAGTTCTTC. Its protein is CSASKVGMEEFF.

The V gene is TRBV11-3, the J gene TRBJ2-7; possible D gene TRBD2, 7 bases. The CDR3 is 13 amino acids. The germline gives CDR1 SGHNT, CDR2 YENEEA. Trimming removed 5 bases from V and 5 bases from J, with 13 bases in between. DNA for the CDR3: TGTGCCAGCAGCAGGGGGGGCGGCGACGAGCAGTACTTC. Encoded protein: CASSRGGGDEQYF.

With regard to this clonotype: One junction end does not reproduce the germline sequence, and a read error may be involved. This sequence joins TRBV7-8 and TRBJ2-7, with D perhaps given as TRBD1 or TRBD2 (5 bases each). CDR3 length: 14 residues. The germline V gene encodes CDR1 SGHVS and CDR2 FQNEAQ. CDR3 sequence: CASSQGVASGEQYF. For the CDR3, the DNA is TGCGCCAGCAGCCAAGGGGTCGCCTCGGGGGAGCAGTACTTC.

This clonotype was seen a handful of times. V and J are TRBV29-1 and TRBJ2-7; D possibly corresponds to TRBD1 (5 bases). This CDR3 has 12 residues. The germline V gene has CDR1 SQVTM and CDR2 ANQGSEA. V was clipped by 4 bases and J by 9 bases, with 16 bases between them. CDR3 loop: CSVVRQGVAQYF. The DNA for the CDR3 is TGCAGCGTTGTTCGGCAGGGTGTAGCGCAGTACTTC.

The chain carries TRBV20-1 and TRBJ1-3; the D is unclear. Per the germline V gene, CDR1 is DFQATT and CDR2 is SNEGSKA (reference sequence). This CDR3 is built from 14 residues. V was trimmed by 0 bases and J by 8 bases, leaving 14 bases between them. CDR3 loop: CSARDSVRGDTIYF. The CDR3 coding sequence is TGCAGTGCTAGAGATTCGGTCCGCGGCGACACCATATATTTT.

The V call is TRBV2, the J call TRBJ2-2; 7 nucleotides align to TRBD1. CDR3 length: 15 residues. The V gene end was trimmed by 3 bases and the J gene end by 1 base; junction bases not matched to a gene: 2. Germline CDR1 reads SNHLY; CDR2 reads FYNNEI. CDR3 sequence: CASSEGQMNTGELFF. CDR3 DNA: TGTGCCAGCAGTGAGGGACAGATGAACACCGGGGAGCTGTTTTTT.

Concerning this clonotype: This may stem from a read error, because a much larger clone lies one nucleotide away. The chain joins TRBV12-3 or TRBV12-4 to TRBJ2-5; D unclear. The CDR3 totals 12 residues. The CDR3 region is CASSERTLSQHF. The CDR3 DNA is TGTGCCAGCAGTGAGAGAACGCTCTCCCAGCACTTC.

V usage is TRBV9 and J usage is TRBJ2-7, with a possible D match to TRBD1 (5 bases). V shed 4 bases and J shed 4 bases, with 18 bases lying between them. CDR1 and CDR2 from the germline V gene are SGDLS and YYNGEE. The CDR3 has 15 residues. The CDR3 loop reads CASSPGPGLGYEQYF. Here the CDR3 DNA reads TGTGCCAGCAGCCCAGGACCAGGGCTAGGGTACGAGCAGTACTTC.

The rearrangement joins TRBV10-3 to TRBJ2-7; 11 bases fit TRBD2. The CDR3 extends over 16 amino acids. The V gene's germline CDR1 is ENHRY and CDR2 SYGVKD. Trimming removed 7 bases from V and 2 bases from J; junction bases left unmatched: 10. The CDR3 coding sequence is TGTGCCATCAAATCCTCCCTAGCGGGGGGCACCTACGAGCAGTACTTC. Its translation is CAIKSSLAGGTYEQYF.

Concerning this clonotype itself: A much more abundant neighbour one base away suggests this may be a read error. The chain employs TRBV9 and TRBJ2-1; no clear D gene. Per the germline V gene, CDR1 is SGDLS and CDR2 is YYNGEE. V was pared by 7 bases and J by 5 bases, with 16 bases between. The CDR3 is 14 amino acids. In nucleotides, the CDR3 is TGTGCCAGCTCACCCCCATCCAATGACAATGAGCAGTTCTTC. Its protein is CASSPPSNDNEQFF.

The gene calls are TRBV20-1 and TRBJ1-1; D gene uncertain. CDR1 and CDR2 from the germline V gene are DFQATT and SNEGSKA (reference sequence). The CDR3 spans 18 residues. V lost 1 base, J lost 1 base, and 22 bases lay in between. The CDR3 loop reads CSARGTVARRLKNTEAFF. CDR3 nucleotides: TGCAGTGCTAGAGGTACAGTGGCCAGACGGTTAAAGAACACTGAAGCTTTCTTT.

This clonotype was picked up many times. CDR3 nucleotide sequence: TGTGCCAGCAGTTACAAGGGACAGAACACCGGGGAGCTGTTTTTT. Translating it yields CASSYKGQNTGELFF. The V call is TRBV6-6, the J call TRBJ2-2, with TRBD1 as a possible D gene (6 bases). Germline V gives CDR1 MNHNY, CDR2 SVGAGI (reference sequence). The CDR3 totals 15 residues. Trimming took off 2 bases at V and 1 base at J, with 8 bases between the two ends.

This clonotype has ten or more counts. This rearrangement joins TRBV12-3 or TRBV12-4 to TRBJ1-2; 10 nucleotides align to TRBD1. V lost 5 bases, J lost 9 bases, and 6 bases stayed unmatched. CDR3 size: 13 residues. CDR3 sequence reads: CASSDPGQGSYTF. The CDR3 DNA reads TGTGCCAGCAGTGATCCGGGACAGGGGAGCTACACCTTC.

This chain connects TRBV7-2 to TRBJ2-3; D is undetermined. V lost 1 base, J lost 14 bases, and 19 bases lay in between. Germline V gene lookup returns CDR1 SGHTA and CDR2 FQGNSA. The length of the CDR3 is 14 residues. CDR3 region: CASSLGTYEHNLYF. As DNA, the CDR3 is TGTGCCAGCAGCTTAGGAACCTACGAGCATAACTTGTATTTT. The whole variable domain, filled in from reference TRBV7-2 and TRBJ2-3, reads GAGVSQSPSNKVTEKGKDVELRCDPISGHTALYWYRQSLGQGLEFLIYFQGNSAPDKSGLPSDRFSAERTGGSVSTLTIQRTQQEDSAVYLCASSLGTYEHNLYFGPGTRLTVL.

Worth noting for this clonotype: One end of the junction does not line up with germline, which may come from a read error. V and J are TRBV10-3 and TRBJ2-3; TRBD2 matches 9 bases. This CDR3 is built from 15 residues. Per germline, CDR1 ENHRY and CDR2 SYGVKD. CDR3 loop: CATSDSRGGEDMQGF. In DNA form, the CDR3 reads TGTGCCACCAGTGATTCGCGGGGGGGCGAGGATATGCAGGGGTTT.

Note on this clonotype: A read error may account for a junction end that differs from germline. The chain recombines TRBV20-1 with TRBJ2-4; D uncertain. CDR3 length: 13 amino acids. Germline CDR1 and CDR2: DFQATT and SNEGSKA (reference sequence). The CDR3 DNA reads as TGCAGTGCTAGTTCCGGTGGCAAAAAAATTCAGTACTTC. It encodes CSASSGGKKIQYF.

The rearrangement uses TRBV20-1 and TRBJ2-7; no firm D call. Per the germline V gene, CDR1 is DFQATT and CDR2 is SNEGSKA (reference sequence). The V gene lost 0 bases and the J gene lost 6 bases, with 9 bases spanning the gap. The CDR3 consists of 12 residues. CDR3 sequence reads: CSARDGLSEQYF. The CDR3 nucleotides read TGCAGTGCTAGAGATGGTCTGAGCGAGCAGTACTTC.

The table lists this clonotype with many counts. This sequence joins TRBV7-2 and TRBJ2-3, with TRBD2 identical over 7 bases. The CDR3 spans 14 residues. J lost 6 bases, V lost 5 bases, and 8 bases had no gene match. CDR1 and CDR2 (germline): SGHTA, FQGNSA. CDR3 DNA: TGTGCCAGCAGCCAAGGAGCGGGAAGGGATACGCAGTATTTT. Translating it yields CASSQGAGRDTQYF. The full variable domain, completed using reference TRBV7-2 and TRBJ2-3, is GAGVSQSPSNKVTEKGKDVELRCDPISGHTALYWYRQSLGQGLEFLIYFQGNSAPDKSGLPSDRFSAERTGGSVSTLTIQRTQQEDSAVYLCASSQGAGRDTQYFGPGTRLTVL.

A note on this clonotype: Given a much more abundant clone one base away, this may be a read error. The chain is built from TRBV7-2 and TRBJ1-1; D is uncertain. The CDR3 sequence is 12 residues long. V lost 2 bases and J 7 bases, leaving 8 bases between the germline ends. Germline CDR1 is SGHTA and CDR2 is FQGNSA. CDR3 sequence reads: CASSLSGYEAFF. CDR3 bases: TGTGCCAGCAGCTTAAGCGGATATGAAGCTTTCTTT.

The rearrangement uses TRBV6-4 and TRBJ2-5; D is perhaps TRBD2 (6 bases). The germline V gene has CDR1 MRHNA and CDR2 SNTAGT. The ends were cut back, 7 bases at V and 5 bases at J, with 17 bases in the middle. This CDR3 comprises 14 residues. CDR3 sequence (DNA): TGTGCCAGCATCACGGTGCGGGGCGTCGAGACCCAGTACTTC. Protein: CASITVRGVETQYF.